These T cell receptor beta chains were read from a single sample in a study of blood T cell repertoires in COVID-19. The data were produced by immunoSEQ multiplex PCR, yet TCRdb's version contains in-frame clones alone and is incomplete. This table has more than 200,000 clones, 88% appearing once. Sequenced: peripheral blood. These receptors were taken from a woman between 55 and 75 years old with acute or convalescent COVID-19. CDR3s include the opening cysteine and the closing phenylalanine or tryptophan. The order of the fields is clone size, D gene, J gene, V gene, CDR3 DNA, CDR3 protein. D genes are given only for firm matches. Size values are once, few and many counts, or a class for expanded clones, and some rows have none.

clone_size: NA; d_call: TRBD1; j_call: TRBJ2-4; v_call: TRBV19; cdr3_nt: TGTGCCAGTAGTATTCCGGGACAGCTAGCCAAAAACATTCAGTACTTC; cdr3_aa: CASSIPGQLAKNIQYF
clone_size: NA; d_call: TRBD1; j_call: TRBJ1-6; v_call: TRBV19; cdr3_nt: TGTGCCAGTAGTATTGGGGACAGGGTGCCGTCGAGATCACCCCTCCACTTT; cdr3_aa: CASSIGDRVPSRSPLHF
clone_size: NA; d_call: TRBD1; j_call: TRBJ1-2; v_call: TRBV10-3; cdr3_nt: TGTGCCATCAGAGGGACAGGGGACGAGTATGGCTACACCTTC; cdr3_aa: CAIRGTGDEYGYTF
clone_size: NA; d_call: TRBD1; j_call: TRBJ1-1; v_call: TRBV5-1; cdr3_nt: TGCGCCAGCAGCTCTGACAGGGGTGAAGCTTTCTTT; cdr3_aa: CASSSDRGEAFF
clone_size: NA; d_call: NA; j_call: TRBJ1-3; v_call: TRBV9; cdr3_nt: TGTGCCAGCAGCGCTGAGGGAACAGGGTTTGGAAACACCATATATTTT; cdr3_aa: CASSAEGTGFGNTIYF
clone_size: NA; d_call: NA; j_call: TRBJ1-1; v_call: TRBV18; cdr3_nt: TGTGCCAGCTCACCAGGTATACAGCTGAACACTGAAGCTTTCTTT; cdr3_aa: CASSPGIQLNTEAFF
clone_size: NA; d_call: NA; j_call: TRBJ1-2; v_call: TRBV21-1; cdr3_nt: TGTGCCAGCAGCACCCGGGACAGCCAAAACCCTAACTATGGCTACACCTTC; cdr3_aa: CASSTRDSQNPNYGYTF
clone_size: NA; d_call: TRBD1; j_call: TRBJ1-2; v_call: TRBV7-8; cdr3_nt: TGTGCCAGCAGCTTTGACAGGGGGCTCGATGGCTACACCTTC; cdr3_aa: CASSFDRGLDGYTF
clone_size: NA; d_call: TRBD2; j_call: TRBJ2-2; v_call: TRBV5-5; cdr3_nt: TGTGCCAGCAGCTTCCCGACTAGCGGGAGGCCGAACACCGGGGAGCTGTTTTTT; cdr3_aa: CASSFPTSGRPNTGELFF
clone_size: few; d_call: TRBD1; j_call: TRBJ1-4; v_call: TRBV30; cdr3_nt: TGTGCCTGGAGACTTGCCGGGACAGGGGAAAAACTGTTTTTT; cdr3_aa: CAWRLAGTGEKLFF
clone_size: few; d_call: TRBD1; j_call: TRBJ1-2; v_call: TRBV7-9; cdr3_nt: TGTGCCAGCAGTCCGGGACAGGGGGGTAGTGGCTACACCTTC; cdr3_aa: CASSPGQGGSGYTF
clone_size: NA; d_call: TRBD1; j_call: TRBJ1-4; v_call: TRBV5-1; cdr3_nt: TGCGCCAGCAGCCCGACAGGGGGCAAGGAGGAAAAACTGTTTTTT; cdr3_aa: CASSPTGGKEEKLFF
clone_size: NA; d_call: TRBD1; j_call: TRBJ2-7; v_call: TRBV19; cdr3_nt: TGTGCCAGTACCCCGGGACAGTGGTACGAGCAGTACTTC; cdr3_aa: CASTPGQWYEQYF
clone_size: NA; d_call: NA; j_call: TRBJ1-3; v_call: TRBV3-1/TRBV3-2; cdr3_nt: TGTGCCAGCAGCTCCCAGGGGAACACCATATATTTT; cdr3_aa: CASSSQGNTIYF
clone_size: NA; d_call: NA; j_call: TRBJ2-7; v_call: TRBV6-5; cdr3_nt: TGTGCCAGCAGTTACTCGGGCAGGGCCGAATACGAGCAGTACTTC; cdr3_aa: CASSYSGRAEYEQYF
clone_size: NA; d_call: NA; j_call: TRBJ1-1; v_call: TRBV5-1; cdr3_nt: TGCGCCAGCACCCCACAGGGGAACACTGAAGCTTTCTTT; cdr3_aa: CASTPQGNTEAFF
clone_size: NA; d_call: TRBD1; j_call: TRBJ2-2; v_call: TRBV6-1; cdr3_nt: TGTGCCAGCAGTGTATTCGGGGTAGGACAGGCGAACACCGGGGAGCTGTTTTTT; cdr3_aa: CASSVFGVGQANTGELFF
clone_size: NA; d_call: TRBD1; j_call: TRBJ1-2; v_call: TRBV7-2; cdr3_nt: TGTGCCAGCAGCAGTCAGGGGGCCGTTAACTATGGCTACACCTTC; cdr3_aa: CASSSQGAVNYGYTF
clone_size: once; d_call: TRBD1; j_call: TRBJ2-6; v_call: TRBV5-6; cdr3_nt: TGTGCCAGCAGCCGACAGGGGTCCTTTAACTCTGGGGCCAACGTCCTGACTTTC; cdr3_aa: CASSRQGSFNSGANVLTF
clone_size: NA; d_call: TRBD2; j_call: TRBJ2-1; v_call: TRBV6-2/TRBV6-3; cdr3_nt: TGTGCCAGCAGTTACCCACTAGCGGGAGGGTACAATGAGCAGTTCTTC; cdr3_aa: CASSYPLAGGYNEQFF
clone_size: NA; d_call: NA; j_call: TRBJ2-5; v_call: TRBV29-1; cdr3_nt: TGCAGCGTTGGAGGCGTGGCGGGGGCGGCCCAGTACTTC; cdr3_aa: CSVGGVAGAAQYF
clone_size: NA; d_call: NA; j_call: TRBJ2-4; v_call: TRBV19; cdr3_nt: TGTGCCAGTAGGGCAAGGGTAGCGCCAACGGACATTCAGTACTTC; cdr3_aa: CASRARVAPTDIQYF
clone_size: NA; d_call: NA; j_call: TRBJ1-1; v_call: TRBV6-4; cdr3_nt: TGTGCCAGCAGTAAAACAGAGAACACTGAAGCTTTCTTT; cdr3_aa: CASSKTENTEAFF
clone_size: NA; d_call: NA; j_call: TRBJ1-5; v_call: TRBV27; cdr3_nt: TGTGCCAGCAGTCCCCAACTTGTTGGTTTACAGCTTAATCAGCCCCAGCATTTT; cdr3_aa: CASSPQLVGLQLNQPQHF
clone_size: NA; d_call: TRBD1; j_call: TRBJ1-2; v_call: TRBV7-9; cdr3_nt: TGTGCCAGCAGCCTGGACAGGGCTGGCTATGGCTACACCTTC; cdr3_aa: CASSLDRAGYGYTF
clone_size: NA; d_call: TRBD2; j_call: TRBJ2-2; v_call: TRBV29-1; cdr3_nt: TGCAGCGGAAGGACTAGCGGGAACACCGGGGAGCTGTTTTTT; cdr3_aa: CSGRTSGNTGELFF
clone_size: NA; d_call: TRBD1; j_call: TRBJ1-1; v_call: TRBV9; cdr3_nt: TGTGCCAGCAGCGCCCCGGGGACAGGACTTGAAGCTTTCTTT; cdr3_aa: CASSAPGTGLEAFF
clone_size: NA; d_call: TRBD2; j_call: TRBJ2-1; v_call: TRBV3-1/TRBV3-2; cdr3_nt: TGTGCCAGCAGCCAAGATAGGGCGGGAGGCACCTTCGATTCCTACAATGAGCAGTTCTTC; cdr3_aa: CASSQDRAGGTFDSYNEQFF
clone_size: NA; d_call: NA; j_call: TRBJ1-2; v_call: TRBV6-5; cdr3_nt: TGTGCCAGCAGGGACCGTGGGACACCCTATGGCTACACCTTC; cdr3_aa: CASRDRGTPYGYTF
clone_size: NA; d_call: TRBD1; j_call: TRBJ1-2; v_call: TRBV7-6; cdr3_nt: TGTGCCAGCAGCTTGGGGACAGGGTATGGCTACACCTTC; cdr3_aa: CASSLGTGYGYTF
clone_size: NA; d_call: NA; j_call: TRBJ1-5; v_call: TRBV7-2; cdr3_nt: TGTGCCAGCAGCTTAGGGCCGTTCAATCAGCCCCAGCATTTT; cdr3_aa: CASSLGPFNQPQHF
clone_size: NA; d_call: NA; j_call: TRBJ2-5; v_call: TRBV5-6; cdr3_nt: TGTGCCAGCAGCTTAGGGGGAGGGCCGGGGGAGACCCAGTACTTC; cdr3_aa: CASSLGGGPGETQYF
clone_size: NA; d_call: TRBD2; j_call: TRBJ2-2; v_call: TRBV4-2; cdr3_nt: TGTGCCAGCAGCCCCGGTGTAGCGGGAGTGGGCACCGGGGAGCTGTTTTTT; cdr3_aa: CASSPGVAGVGTGELFF
clone_size: NA; d_call: NA; j_call: TRBJ1-6; v_call: TRBV2; cdr3_nt: TGTGCCAGCAGGTCCCCCAGGGTCAATTCACCCCTCCACTTT; cdr3_aa: CASRSPRVNSPLHF
clone_size: NA; d_call: TRBD2; j_call: TRBJ2-3; v_call: TRBV7-2; cdr3_nt: TGTGCCAGCAGCGCCTTGACTAGCGGGGGTCGAGATACGCAGTATTTT; cdr3_aa: CASSALTSGGRDTQYF
clone_size: NA; d_call: NA; j_call: TRBJ2-5; v_call: TRBV6-5; cdr3_nt: TGTGCCAGCTCGACAGTCTCTGGGTTGGTGACCCAGTACTTC; cdr3_aa: CASSTVSGLVTQYF
clone_size: NA; d_call: NA; j_call: TRBJ2-5; v_call: TRBV9; cdr3_nt: TGTGCCAGCAGCGTAGGAGGGCCTTCTCGAGGAGAGACCCAGTACTTC; cdr3_aa: CASSVGGPSRGETQYF
clone_size: NA; d_call: NA; j_call: TRBJ2-3; v_call: TRBV11-2; cdr3_nt: TGTGCCAGCAGCTTATGGCCTAGGGGAGGCCCGGGAACAGATACGCAGTATTTT; cdr3_aa: CASSLWPRGGPGTDTQYF
clone_size: few; d_call: NA; j_call: TRBJ2-7; v_call: TRBV7-8; cdr3_nt: TGTGCCAGCAGCACTTATGTGGGCGGGTTTCCCTCCGAGCAGTACTTC; cdr3_aa: CASSTYVGGFPSEQYF
clone_size: NA; d_call: TRBD1; j_call: TRBJ2-7; v_call: TRBV5-6; cdr3_nt: TGTGCCAGCAGCTTGGGGACAGGGATCAGCTACGAGCAGTACTTC; cdr3_aa: CASSLGTGISYEQYF
clone_size: NA; d_call: TRBD1; j_call: TRBJ1-1; v_call: TRBV28; cdr3_nt: TGTGCCAGCCCCCCGGGACAGGGGGCGCGCTACACTGAAGCTTTCTTT; cdr3_aa: CASPPGQGARYTEAFF
clone_size: NA; d_call: TRBD1; j_call: TRBJ2-7; v_call: TRBV5-4; cdr3_nt: TGTGCCAGCAGCCCGGCCCCCGGGACAGGCTCCTACGAGCAGTACTTC; cdr3_aa: CASSPAPGTGSYEQYF
clone_size: NA; d_call: NA; j_call: TRBJ1-2; v_call: TRBV27; cdr3_nt: TGTGCCAGCAGGGGGGGCTATGGCTACACCTTC; cdr3_aa: CASRGGYGYTF